The clone carrying this T cell receptor beta chain has just a few counts. Its specificity is unknown. CDR1 and CDR2 from the germline V gene are SNHLY and FYNNEI. The CDR3 contains 14 residues. The V gene lost 6 bases and the J gene lost 2 bases, with 13 bases spanning the gap. This entry belongs to a study of identical twins. General study points: Cord blood beta clonotypes present at high abundance carried fewer insertions; no such pattern appeared in memory repertoires. Invariant MAIT and iNKT cells may have partly biased zero-insertion analyses. The study based its conclusions on cross-sectional statistical analysis and did not follow the same donors.

TCRdb called the 5' RACE reads again in MiXCR, with one record for every CDR3 protein. The table records roughly 490,000 distinct CDR3 sequences, roughly an eighth of them present only once. A further study also used this sample, focusing on yellow fever vaccine responses in identical twins.

This TCR came from a woman younger than 30 in good health. The specimen sequenced was CD4+ T cells sorted from blood. This rearrangement joins TRBV2 to TRBJ1-1; D unresolved. Here the CDR3 reads CASRATAFNTEAFF. The CDR3 region has the DNA TGTGCCAGCAGGGCAACGGCATTTAACACTGAAGCTTTCTTT. The complete variable domain, with remaining parts taken from reference TRBV2 and TRBJ1-1, reads EPEVTQTPSHQVTQMGQEVILRCVPISNHLYFYWYRQILGQKVEFLVSFYNNEISEKSEIFDDQFSVERPDGSNFTLKIRSTKLEDSAMYFCASRATAFNTEAFFGQGTRLTVV.